Each of the 10 T cell receptor beta chains below was sequenced from the same sample in a study of long-term antiretroviral therapy in people with HIV. Version v3.0 of the immunoSEQ assay was performed at survey level. The data were produced by immunoSEQ multiplex PCR, yet TCRdb's version contains in-frame clones alone and is incomplete. Of several thousand clones listed, over 75% are singletons. The sample in question was unsorted PBMCs, obtained 0.5 years before starting antiretroviral therapy. These TCRs come from a man aged 35 to 55 with HIV.

V usage is TRBV30 and J usage is TRBJ1-6; 9 nucleotides align to TRBD1. V gave up 1 base and J gave up 5 bases; unmatched junction bases: 3. CDR1 and CDR2 (germline): GTSNPN, SVGIG (reference sequence). This CDR3 region has 15 residues. The CDR3 reads CAWSGRQGDNSPLHF. In DNA form, the CDR3 reads TGTGCCTGGAGTGGGAGACAGGGGGATAATTCACCCCTCCACTTT.

This sequence joins TRBV29-1 and TRBJ2-5; 8 nucleotides line up with TRBD1. The CDR3 spans 13 residues. J was trimmed by 2 bases and V by 7 bases; bases with no gene match: 6. CDR1 and CDR2 (germline): SQVTM, ANQGSEA. CDR3 DNA: TGCAGCGCCGACAGGGGATGGCAAGAGACCCAGTACTTC. This codes for CSADRGWQETQYF.

The genes are TRBV10-3 and TRBJ2-7, with TRBD1 identical over 7 bases. The V gene end was trimmed by 3 bases and the J gene end by 4 bases; junction bases not matched to a gene: 6. Looked up from germline, CDR1 is ENHRY and CDR2 is SYGVKD. This CDR3 contains 14 residues. The CDR3 loop reads CAISDQQGWYEQYF. The CDR3 bases are TGTGCCATCAGTGATCAACAGGGGTGGTACGAGCAGTACTTC.

This sequence joins TRBV13 and TRBJ2-1, with 10 bases fitting TRBD2. Trimming took 3 bases from V and 4 from J; bases not matched to a gene: 3. The CDR3 consists of 15 residues. The germline CDR1 and CDR2 sequences are PRHDT and FYEKMQ (reference sequence). The CDR3 region has the DNA TGTGCCAGCAGCTTGGCTAGCGGGGGATACAATGAGCAGTTCTTC. This translates into CASSLASGGYNEQFF.

This clone has just a few counts. The chain carries TRBV5-6 and TRBJ2-7; TRBD2 aligns across 12 bases. This CDR3 is 16 amino acids long. Germline V CDR1 and CDR2: SGHDT, YYEEEE. The trim removed 4 bases at V and 3 bases at J, leaving 8 bases unmatched. The CDR3 spells CASSAGLAGSNYEQYF. CDR3 nucleotides: TGTGCCAGCAGCGCCGGACTAGCGGGGAGTAACTACGAGCAGTACTTC.

The chain couples TRBV2 to TRBJ1-5, with D hard to call. The CDR3 covers 13 residues. The germline CDR1 and CDR2 sequences are SNHLY and FYNNEI. Trimming took off 1 base at V and 3 bases at J, with 4 bases between the two ends. The CDR3 region is CASSEGPNQPQHF. The CDR3 region has the DNA TGTGCCAGCAGTGAAGGCCCCAATCAGCCCCAGCATTTT.

This chain uses TRBV5-1 with TRBJ1-1, with D maybe TRBD1 (6 bases). Germline V CDR1 and CDR2: SGHRS, YFSETQ. This CDR3 region has 14 residues. Trimming pared 5 bases from V and 4 bases from J, leaving 15 bases between. Here the CDR3 DNA reads TGCGCCAGCAGGACCAACGAGGGGGGCACTGAAGCTTTCTTT. This gives the protein CASRTNEGGTEAFF. The variable domain in full, with the rest retrieved from reference TRBV5-1 and TRBJ1-1, is KAGVTQTPRYLIKTRGQQVTLSCSPISGHRSVSWYQQTPGQGLQFLFEYFSETQRNKGNFPGRFSGRQFSNSRSEMNVSTLELGDSALYLCASRTNEGGTEAFFGQGTRLTVV.

This clone occurred a few times. The chain is built from TRBV27 and TRBJ2-7, with a possible D match to TRBD2 (6 bases). The ends were cut back, 3 bases at V and 0 bases at J, with 9 bases in the middle. The CDR3 is 14 residues long. From germline, CDR1 is MNHEY and CDR2 SMNVEV (reference sequence). The CDR3 is CASSFGGDSYEQYF. CDR3 DNA sequence: TGTGCCAGCAGTTTCGGAGGGGACTCCTACGAGCAGTACTTC.

J is TRBJ1-2 and V is TRBV30, with D possibly matching TRBD1 (6 bases). This CDR3 contains 12 residues. From germline, CDR1 is GTSNPN and CDR2 SVGIG (reference sequence). Trimming stripped 4 bases from V and 0 bases from J, with 6 bases between. CDR3 sequence (DNA): TGTGCCTGGAACAGGGCTAACTATGGCTACACCTTC. As protein: CAWNRANYGYTF.

V gene TRBV10-1 combines with J gene TRBJ2-1; D might be TRBD1 or TRBD2, each matching 7 bases. The CDR3 totals 14 residues. Germline CDR1 is WNHNN and CDR2 is SYGVQD (reference sequence). The ends were cut back, 4 bases at V and 7 bases at J, with 14 bases in the middle. CDR3 sequence: CASSARQGGNEQFF. Here the CDR3 DNA reads TGCGCCAGCAGTGCCAGACAGGGAGGGAATGAGCAGTTCTTC.